This T cell receptor beta chain was identified in a study of spatial heterogeneity in lung cancer (dated by TCRdb to about 2019). As for the study more broadly: Beta-chain transcripts were consistently detected in greater numbers than alpha-chain transcripts, which likely reflected higher beta-chain transcript abundance. The study linked features of the TCR repertoire to counts of nonsynonymous mutations, which were determined by whole-exome sequencing of tumor tissue. In non-small cell lung cancer, the study made a quantitative comparison of TCR alpha and beta repertoires among multiple tumor regions, matched nontumor lung and blood. At surgery, both alpha and beta chains were TCR-sequenced in over 200 tumor regions, about 64 matched nontumor lung samples and 56 PBMC samples. In the raw uncorrected reads, each unique combination of TCR and UMI appeared more than ten times on average.

Receptor libraries were prepared by 5' RACE. The run used a NextSeq 500. To allow correction of PCR and sequencing errors, the TCR library protocol tagged every TCR cDNA molecule with a unique molecular identifier. Per the authors' processing: TCR identification, UMI-based error correction and CDR3 extraction were performed with Decombinator tools. TCRs above a frequency of 2 per 1,000, corresponding to the top 1% of the tumor frequency distribution, were defined as expanded. Each repertoire was subsampled 100 times to 5,000 TCRs, after which Renyi diversity was computed with the R vegan package. To build CDR3 similarity networks, amino acid triplet string-kernel similarity was used, and CDR3s were connected when their pairwise similarity was above 0.82. Starting from the raw public reads, TCRdb applied fastp trimming at Q25, assembled clones with MiXCR and retained in-frame beta chains. One record per CDR3 amino acid sequence lists the most common genes and DNA. These V and J calls rely on TCRdb rather than the paper's analysis. A total of 55,000 to 70,000 distinct CDR3 sequences appear in this sample, nearly 6.5% of them only once. The ten largest clones represent roughly 14% of the sample.

Remarks on this clonotype: The clone's antigen remains unknown. No per-base quality is available; no much larger clone lies one base away.

Per the publication, the time point label means: sample taken at primary tumor resection. Donors were 65 to 85 patients with early-stage, untreated non-small cell lung cancer from the lung TRACERx cohort. For TCR sequencing, whole RNA was extracted from tumor and nontumor lung tissue, or from cryopreserved PBMC samples, and no cell sorting was done. Only patients with enough RNA available from two or more tumor regions were chosen for TCR sequencing. The paper's findings and limits, for the study overall: Additional single-cell paired TCR alpha and beta sequencing was considered necessary to confirm, at a functional level, the hypothesis that regional TCRs recognize regional mutations. Ubiquitous expanded tumor TCRs were detected in blood more often at tumor resection than at routine follow-up.

The source is a female donor with early-stage non-small cell lung cancer. The source material was PBMCs, sampled at surgery.

The sequenced DNA: TGTGCCAGCAGTTACTCTCGAACAGGGTTGGGCAATCAGCCCCAGCATTTT. It encodes CASSYSRTGLGNQPQHF. Here the chain combines TRBV6-5 and TRBJ1-5; 6 matching bases give a weak D call of TRBD1. Including the terminal cysteine and phenylalanine, the CDR3 comprises 17 residues. Of all the DNA, just the CDR3 is kept, 51 bases in frame from base 1. Trimming removed 0 bases from V and 2 bases from J, leaving 14 bases between the germline ends. The germline V gene specifies MNHEY as CDR1 and SVGAGI as CDR2.